One TCR beta chain is described in this entry. This clonotype was seen a few times. Its antigen specificity is not known. Per-base quality was not reported, and no clone a single base away is much larger than it. Based on the germline V gene, the CDR1 and CDR2 sequences are SGHTA and FQGNSA. The CDR3 runs 17 amino acids, cysteine and phenylalanine included. Only the CDR3 DNA stays, 51 bases, in frame from base 1. V and J are truncated by 7 bases and 2 bases respectively, leaving an intervening sequence of 23 bases. The source of the sample is a study of response to subunit inactivated influenza vaccine (dated by TCRdb to 2016 to 2019). Describing the broader study: Deep quantitative T cell receptor repertoire profiling was used in the study to track responses to a trivalent subunit inactivated influenza vaccine.

General study outcomes and caveats: The authors proposed that each seasonal influenza vaccination may bring in only a limited number of new T cells.

The method was RT-PCR. The sequencer listed for this sample is Illumina HiSeq 2500. TCRdb passed the public sequencing reads through fastp at Q25 and MiXCR, retaining productive beta sequences. Rows matching on CDR3 protein sequence are summarized as one entry with the most common DNA and genes. The sample table records approximately 570,000 distinct CDR3 sequences; about 7.6% of these occur just once. The leading ten clones occupy 10% to 15% of the sample. This receptor was identified in a man aged 50-75 years who received an inactivated influenza vaccine. Donor details come from another sample of the same person, matched by shared clones. The specimen comprised PBMCs from blood, sampled about 23 months after vaccination. Recombination linked TRBV7-2 to TRBJ1-2; TRBD1 is a weak D gene call, 5 bases matching. CDR3 loop: CASTQSDSPNKNYGYTF. Here is the DNA: TGTGCCAGCACACAGAGCGACAGCCCGAATAAAAACTATGGCTACACCTTC.